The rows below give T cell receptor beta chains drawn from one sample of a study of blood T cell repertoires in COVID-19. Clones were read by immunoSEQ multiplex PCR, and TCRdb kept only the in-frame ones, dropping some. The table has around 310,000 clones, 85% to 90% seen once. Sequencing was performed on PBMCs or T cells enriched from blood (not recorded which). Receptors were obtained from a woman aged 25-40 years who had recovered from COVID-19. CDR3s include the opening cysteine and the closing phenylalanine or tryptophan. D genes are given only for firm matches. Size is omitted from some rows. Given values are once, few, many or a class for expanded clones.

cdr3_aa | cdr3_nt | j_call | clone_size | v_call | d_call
CASSPQGAHTEAFF | TGTGCCAGCAGCCCCCAGGGGGCCCACACTGAAGCTTTCTTT | TRBJ1-1 | . | TRBV7-9 | TRBD1
CARSLVFGEVQSGNTIYF | TGTGCCAGAAGCTTGGTCTTCGGGGAGGTTCAATCTGGAAACACCATATATTTT | TRBJ1-3 | . | TRBV5-3 | .
CASSQGPHGPSPLHF | TGTGCCAGCAGCCAGGGGCCCCACGGCCCTTCACCCCTCCACTTT | TRBJ1-6 | . | TRBV3-1/TRBV3-2 | .
CASIPGGGVWELFF | TGTGCCAGCATCCCAGGGGGAGGAGTTTGGGAGCTGTTTTTT | TRBJ2-2 | . | TRBV6-5 | .
CASSRQGSGANVLTF | TGTGCCAGTAGTCGACAGGGCTCTGGGGCCAACGTCCTGACTTTC | TRBJ2-6 | once | TRBV19 | TRBD1
CASSRPGQGSYNEQFF | TGCGCCAGCAGCCGGCCTGGACAGGGTTCCTACAATGAGCAGTTCTTC | TRBJ2-1 | . | TRBV4-1 | TRBD1
CASSPGQGYGYTF | TGTGCCAGCAGTCCCGGACAGGGCTATGGCTACACCTTC | TRBJ1-2 | . | TRBV12-3/TRBV12-4 | TRBD1
CASSQETSGIYNEQFF | TGTGCCAGCAGCCAAGAGACCAGCGGGATTTACAATGAGCAGTTCTTC | TRBJ2-1 | . | TRBV4-2 | TRBD2
CAWSFGVKRESNEQFF | TGTGCCTGGAGTTTTGGGGTGAAGCGGGAGAGTAATGAGCAGTTCTTC | TRBJ2-1 | . | TRBV30 | TRBD2
CASSPSGEGGYTF | TGCGCCAGCAGCCCTAGTGGGGAGGGTGGCTACACCTTC | TRBJ1-2 | . | TRBV5-1 | .
CASGLVLGGRAYEQYF | TGTGCTAGTGGTTTGGTACTAGGCGGGAGGGCGTACGAGCAGTACTTC | TRBJ2-7 | . | TRBV12-5 | TRBD2
CASSSSRAGSRETQYF | TGTGCCAGCAGCTCCAGCCGAGCGGGATCCCGTGAGACCCAGTACTTC | TRBJ2-5 | . | TRBV9 | TRBD2
CASSLLEPGLSFEQYF | TGTGCCAGCAGCTTGTTGGAGCCGGGTCTTTCCTTCGAGCAGTACTTC | TRBJ2-7 | . | TRBV28 | .
CAWSVRGRGIGSPLHF | TGTGCCTGGAGTGTACGCGGTAGAGGGATCGGTTCACCCCTCCACTTT | TRBJ1-6 | . | TRBV30 | .
CASASRGTSGTDTQYF | TGTGCCAGCGCCTCGAGGGGGACTAGCGGCACAGATACGCAGTATTTT | TRBJ2-3 | . | TRBV28 | TRBD2
CASSGDRVNEKLFF | TGTGCCAGCAGCGGGGACAGGGTAAATGAAAAACTGTTTTTT | TRBJ1-4 | few | TRBV7-8 | TRBD1
CASSLVAGGENEQFF | TGTGCCAGCAGCTTAGTAGCGGGAGGCGAGAATGAGCAGTTCTTC | TRBJ2-1 | . | TRBV11-3 | TRBD2
CASSSRLAPPYNEQFF | TGTGCCAGCAGCTCCCGACTAGCTCCCCCCTATAATGAGCAGTTCTTC | TRBJ2-1 | . | TRBV11-3 | TRBD2
CASSRGSLDREAFF | TGTGCCAGCTCACGGGGGTCATTGGACAGGGAAGCTTTCTTT | TRBJ1-1 | . | TRBV18 | TRBD1
CASRGDSGNTIYF | TGTGCCAGCAGGGGCGATTCTGGAAACACCATATATTTT | TRBJ1-3 | . | TRBV2 | .
CSVERDDYGYTF | TGCAGCGTTGAACGGGATGACTATGGCTACACCTTC | TRBJ1-2 | . | TRBV29-1 | .
CASSPGWGETQYF | TGTGCCAGCAGTCCAGGGTGGGGAGAGACCCAGTACTTC | TRBJ2-5 | . | TRBV11-3 | .
CSGLLNTGELFF | TGCAGCGGCCTATTGAACACCGGGGAGCTGTTTTTT | TRBJ2-2 | . | TRBV29-1 | .
CASSRQSGTGGEKLFF | TGTGCCAGCAGCCGTCAGAGTGGGACAGGGGGGGAAAAACTGTTTTTT | TRBJ1-4 | . | TRBV3-1/TRBV3-2 | TRBD1
CSAIGQGVSNEQFF | TGCAGCGCGATCGGACAGGGGGTTAGTAATGAGCAGTTCTTC | TRBJ2-1 | . | TRBV29-1 | TRBD1
CASSLASGRWNEQYF | TGTGCCAGCAGCTTAGCTAGCGGGAGGTGGAACGAGCAGTACTTC | TRBJ2-7 | . | TRBV11-2 | TRBD2
CASSWGTTQHPQFF | TGTGCCAGCAGCTGGGGGACTACCCAGCACCCACAGTTCTTC | TRBJ2-1 | . | TRBV5-6 | TRBD2
CASSPGTSGAYEQYF | TGTGCCAGCAGCCCTGGGACTAGCGGAGCCTACGAGCAGTACTTC | TRBJ2-7 | few | TRBV3-1/TRBV3-2 | TRBD2
CASSLRRTGREKLFF | TGTGCCAGCAGCTTACGCCGGACAGGGCGGGAAAAACTGTTTTTT | TRBJ1-4 | . | TRBV11-2 | TRBD1
CASSPYYRGTYEQYF | TGTGCCAGCTCACCCTACTACAGGGGTACCTACGAGCAGTACTTC | TRBJ2-7 | once | TRBV18 | TRBD1
CASILTDRGYGYTF | TGTGCCAGTATTCTCACGGACAGGGGATATGGCTACACCTTC | TRBJ1-2 | . | TRBV19 | TRBD1
CASSGGKVVCDEQFF | TGTGCCAGCAGTGGCGGTAAGGTCGTCTGCGATGAGCAGTTCTTC | TRBJ2-1 | . | TRBV6-4 | .